The 5 T cell receptor beta chains listed next were all sequenced from one sample in a study of follicular helper T cells after annual influenza vaccination. Time point noted: 2013-2014 season, 7 days after vaccination. Profiled with immunoSEQ multiplex PCR; TCRdb holds only in-frame clones, not every one. The sample contains 8,500 to 10,000 clones, about four fifths of which appear only once. The sample was CXCR5- memory CD4+ T cells sorted from blood, taken 7 days after influenza vaccination. These receptor sequences come from an adult who received the influenza vaccine.

The rearrangement links TRBV5-1 to TRBJ1-1; D call uncertain. Trimming left V 2 bases short and J 0 bases short, with 11 bases between. The CDR3 spans 15 residues. CDR1 is SGHRS and CDR2 is YFSETQ in the germline V gene. This CDR3 is CASSFSVSLNTEAFF. The CDR3, as DNA: TGCGCCAGCAGCTTCTCTGTGAGCTTGAACACTGAAGCTTTCTTT.

The chain recombines TRBV5-1 with TRBJ2-5; 11 bases line up with TRBD2. Germline-derived CDR1 and CDR2 are SGHRS and YFSETQ. This CDR3 comprises 15 residues. V shed 3 bases and J 7 bases; nucleotides not matched to a gene: 8. CDR3 sequence (DNA): TGCGCCAGCAGCTACGGGACTAGCGGCCCGGGGACCCAGTACTTC. As protein: CASSYGTSGPGTQYF.

The V gene is TRBV25-1, the J gene TRBJ1-4; a possible D gene is TRBD1 (6 bases). V was cut by 1 base and J by 7 bases, with 16 bases left in between. CDR1 and CDR2 (germline): MGHDK, SYGVNS. CDR3 length equals 16 residues. CDR3 nucleotide sequence: TGTGCCAGCAGTGAATTATCTGGCGACAGGCGTGAAAAACTGTTTTTT. Translated, it gives CASSELSGDRREKLFF.

Here the CDR3 DNA reads TGTGCCAGCAGCTTGGGGACAGGGGGCGGCGAGCAGTACTTC. Protein: CASSLGTGGGEQYF. The chain links TRBV7-2 to TRBJ2-7; 12 bases are shared with TRBD1. The CDR3 loop spans 14 amino acids. Germline assignment: CDR1 SGHTA and CDR2 FQGNSA. Unmatched junction bases numbered 3, after V lost 3 bases and J lost 6 bases.

The chain joins TRBV5-4 to TRBJ2-5, with D unclear. Trimming took 0 bases from V and 2 from J, leaving 8 bases between them. This CDR3 is built from 14 residues. Germline V gene data show CDR1 as SGHNT and CDR2 as YYREEE (reference sequence). The CDR3 loop is CASSLDYSQETQYF. The CDR3 DNA reads TGTGCCAGCAGCTTGGACTACAGTCAAGAGACCCAGTACTTC.